This passage covers 5 T cell receptor beta chains from one sample sequenced in a study of spatial heterogeneity in lung cancer. As for time point: blood at routine non-recurrence follow-up after resection. MiXCR, run by TCRdb on the 5' RACE reads, gives a single entry per CDR3 protein. The profile shows about 27,000 distinct CDR3 sequences, more than 4.5% of them singletons. The sample here was PBMCs, taken at follow-up. These receptors all stem from a female donor with early-stage non-small cell lung cancer.

This clonotype was counted ten times or more. J is TRBJ2-7 and V is TRBV4-2; TRBD1 matches 11 bases. CDR1 and CDR2 from the germline V gene are LGHNA and YNFKEQ. The CDR3 length is 15 residues. Trimming at V came to 4 bases and at J to 2 bases, leaving 4 bases not matched to a gene. CDR3 coding DNA: TGTGCCAGCAGCCCGAGGACAGGGGGCCCCTACGAGCAGTACTTC. Protein: CASSPRTGGPYEQYF.

The chain is built from TRBV5-1 and TRBJ2-7, with D uncertain. The V end lost 3 bases, the J end lost 5 bases, and 9 bases lay between the germline ends. Germline-derived CDR1 and CDR2 are SGHRS and YFSETQ. The CDR3 is 12 residues long. CDR3 sequence reads: CASSSTSHEQYF. CDR3 DNA: TGCGCCAGCAGCTCGACCTCGCACGAGCAGTACTTC.

This clonotype showed up many times. The chain carries TRBV6-1 and TRBJ2-1; D possibly matches TRBD1 or TRBD2 (5 bases each). Trimming cost V 5 bases and J 1 base, with 12 bases left between them. Germline V gives CDR1 MNHNS, CDR2 SASEGT. The CDR3 length is 15 residues. The CDR3 sequence is CASSLTWGSYNEQFF. In DNA, the CDR3 is TGTGCCAGCAGTCTTACCTGGGGGTCCTACAATGAGCAGTTCTTC.

The sample holds many counts of this clonotype. The chain joins TRBV19 to TRBJ2-2, with TRBD1 identical over 7 bases. Germline V lookup: CDR1 LNHDA, CDR2 SQIVND (reference sequence). V dropped 5 bases and J dropped 3; count of bases not matched to a gene: 12. The CDR3 covers 17 residues. The DNA for the CDR3 is TGTGCCAGTAGTGCCGGGACAGCCCCTCCGGACACCGGGGAGCTGTTTTTT. This sequence encodes CASSAGTAPPDTGELFF.

This clonotype was seen at least ten times. The gene calls are TRBV20-1 and TRBJ2-7, with D possibly being TRBD2 (5 bases). The germline CDR1 and CDR2 sequences are DFQATT and SNEGSKA (reference sequence). The CDR3 is 13 amino acids. With 1 base removed from V and 5 bases from J, the gap between germline ends came to 12 bases. CDR3 nucleotide sequence: TGCAGTGCTAGAGGAGTCGGGATCGACGAGCAGTACTTC. Its translation: CSARGVGIDEQYF.